The rows below give T cell receptor beta chains drawn from one sample of a study of cytomegalovirus exposure and HLA in healthy donors. Assay: immunoSEQ multiplex PCR; the TCRdb copy retains only in-frame clones and omits some. Of about 150,000 clones listed, around 75% are singletons. Sequenced: PBMCs. The receptors originated from a male donor in good health and CMV-seronegative. Both conserved end residues are part of each CDR3.

CDR3aa,v_gene,len
CASSLDPIEALKYF,TRBV7-2,14
CASSSWGRVGANVLTF,TRBV27,16
CASSTLPGSTQYF,TRBV19,13
CASSSRGQVYEQYF,TRBV7-8,14
CASSEDGQGLYGYTF,TRBV2,15
CASSVGEVSYNSPLHF,TRBV9,16
CASRDRGRQTQYF,TRBV5-6,13
CASSPGEMGNTEAFF,TRBV18,15
CASSLAWGPYTGELFF,TRBV7-7,16
CASSLTSGGYYNEQFF,TRBV5-1,16
CSVGRTGSYEQYF,TRBV29-1,13
CASSLRQGAGGYTF,TRBV28,14
CASSPRSVGDRPGANVLTF,TRBV11-2,19
CASSVARSDYGNTIYF,TRBV9,16
CASSLTGGDSPLHF,TRBV7-9,14
CASSVDENSGNTIYF,TRBV9,15
CASSSGLAGGPGQFF,TRBV27,15
CASSLGHGGSETQYF,TRBV28,15
CASSPDRASYNSPLHF,TRBV28,16
CASSVQETQYF,TRBV18,11
CASRPTGGNQPQHF,TRBV2,14
CASSLEQGTYNEQFF,TRBV7-9,15
CASSGHVGNTIYF,TRBV9,13
CASSPNIDRVGQYF,TRBV18,14
CATAVGGKDEQYF,TRBV15,13
CASSLATGSGANVLTF,TRBV7-2,16
CASSVDGYEQYF,TRBV9,12
CASSQEAGRGAGNTIYF,TRBV4-1,17
CAWTLSGGSQETQYF,TRBV30,15
CASSLEASGGASSTDTQYF,TRBV27,19
CASSERGQPLFGELFF,TRBV2,16